This T cell receptor beta chain was sequenced in a study of early T cells in non-severe SARS-CoV-2 infection. At the level of the study: The sequenced material was bulk RNA from unsorted whole blood, and its chains were unpaired.

Findings of the study overall: Clonotype matching in VDJdb favored anti-spike CD8 responses and did not capture private and CD4 specificities.

This clonotype was counted only a few times. Its antigen is not identified. V lost 1 base and J lost 4, with 5 bases in between. Germline assignment: CDR1 DFQATT and CDR2 SNEGSKA (reference sequence). The CDR3 has 12 residues. Individually, cDNA molecules had unique molecular identifiers attached to them. TCRdb analysed the 5' RACE reads with MiXCR anew, one entry per CDR3 protein. The repertoire holds under 65,000 distinct CDR3 sequences, with roughly 12% as singletons. The chain combines TRBV20-1 with TRBJ2-1; D may be TRBD1 or TRBD2 (5 bases each). The receptor comes from an adult who was a healthcare worker with PCR-confirmed SARS-CoV-2 infection or an uninfected control (not recorded which). The sequenced sample consisted of whole blood. CDR3 nucleotides: TGCAGTGCTAGAGGGGGGTACAATGAGCAGTTCTTC. Protein: CSARGGYNEQFF.